This T cell receptor beta chain was profiled in a study of CD8+ T cells in alopecia areata. Study findings and constraints: Alphabeta T cells residing in normal skin are also sequenced in scalp samples.

TCR sequencing used cDNA made by reverse transcription of extracted RNA. The table came from immunoSEQ multiplex PCR; TCRdb's copy has only in-frame clones and leaves some out. Of about 37,000 clones listed, 45% to 70% are singletons. In five patients, CD4+ T cells were split by CD25+CD127- sorting. In alopecia areata patients, both lesional scalp punch biopsies and peripheral blood were collected. Sorting from PBMCs produced CD4+ and CD8+ T cells. With regard to this clone: The antigen remains unidentified.

The germline V gene encodes CDR1 SGHDN and CDR2 FVKESK. This CDR3 contains 15 residues. J gave up 6 bases and V 3 bases, and 5 bases lay outside the gene matches. The sequenced sample consisted of CD4+ Tregs sorted from blood. The chain uses TRBV14 and TRBJ2-1, with 10 bases fitting TRBD1. This TCR came from a human donor with alopecia areata. The CDR3 loop is CASSHGQGVRNEQFF. CDR3 in DNA: TGTGCCAGCAGCCATGGACAGGGGGTACGCAATGAGCAGTTCTTC.